This T cell receptor beta chain emerged from a study of T-cell memory formation after mild COVID-19. Study-level findings and limits: There was a balanced CD4/CD8 profile in clones contracting day 15 to 85, and later expanders leaned CD4+.

There are many counts of this clonotype. Antigen unknown. The CDR3 extends over 15 amino acids. The V and J ends lost 1 base and 0 bases, in that order; junction bases with no gene match: 2. Germline loops: CDR1 SGHNT, CDR2 YENEEA. TCRdb analysed the 5' RACE reads with MiXCR anew, one entry per CDR3 protein. The sample holds roughly 500,000 distinct CDR3 sequences, around 21% seen once. The specimen was PBMCs or a T cell subset sorted from them (not recorded which). The receptor's source is an adult woman who had mild COVID-19 (a few samples of this study predate the infection). Cell type and time point are not known. The V gene is TRBV11-3, the J gene TRBJ2-7; TRBD1 matches at 8 bases. The CDR3 sequence: CASSLVGQGSYEQYF. The CDR3 region has the DNA TGTGCCAGCAGCTTAGTTGGACAGGGCTCCTACGAGCAGTACTTC.